The 26 T cell receptor beta chains below all came from one sample that was sequenced in a study of human thymus T cells. In corrective heart surgery, resections were taken, and these provided the thymus tissue. This table comes from immunoSEQ multiplex PCR, and its TCRdb copy is limited to in-frame clones, with some not included. The sample shows some 130,000 clones, around 94% of them seen only once. Source material: thymus tissue. The receptors originated from a boy less than two years old with a congenital heart defect but otherwise immunologically healthy.

CDR3 amino acids: CASSQGDSYEQYF. The CDR3 nucleotides are TGTGCCAGCAGCCAAGGGGACAGCTACGAGCAGTACTTC. The chain uses TRBV4-2 and TRBJ2-7, with 7 bases aligning to TRBD1. The germline V gene has CDR1 LGHNA and CDR2 YNFKEQ. The CDR3 covers 13 residues. Trimming took 1 base from V and 3 from J; bases not matched to a gene: 0.

The chain links TRBV5-1 to TRBJ1-2; D is possibly TRBD1 (6 bases). Trimming shortened V by 3 bases and J by 6 bases, and 24 bases separated the two germline ends. This CDR3 has 17 residues. The germline V gene has CDR1 SGHRS and CDR2 YFSETQ. The chain's CDR3 is CASSSCESPQGSNGYTF. CDR3 DNA sequence: TGCGCCAGCAGCTCTTGTGAGTCCCCACAGGGCTCAAATGGCTACACCTTC.

The rearrangement links TRBV4-2 to TRBJ1-5; TRBD1 matches at 7 bases. Germline V gene data show CDR1 as LGHNA and CDR2 as YNFKEQ. The CDR3 covers 16 residues. Unmatched junction bases numbered 10, after V lost 4 bases and J lost 4 bases. This CDR3 is CASSLWRTGGNQPQHF. The CDR3 nucleotides are TGTGCCAGCAGCCTGTGGAGGACAGGCGGGAATCAGCCCCAGCATTTT.

The rearrangement links TRBV18 to TRBJ1-1; tentative D call: TRBD1 (5 bases). Germline V gene sequence: CDR1 KGHSH, CDR2 LQKENI. The CDR3 extends over 14 amino acids. Trimming left V 3 bases short and J 1 base short, with 9 bases between. Here the CDR3 reads CASSPKDKNTEAFF. The DNA of the CDR3 is TGTGCCAGCTCACCCAAGGACAAGAACACTGAAGCTTTCTTT. Filled out from reference TRBV18 and TRBJ1-1, the complete variable domain reads NAGVMQNPRHLVRRRGQEARLRCSPMKGHSHVYWYRQLPEEGLKFMVYLQKENIIDESGMPKERFSAEFPKEGPSILRIQQVVRGDSAAYFCASSPKDKNTEAFFGQGTRLTVV.

The V and J genes are TRBV28 and TRBJ2-3, with D perhaps given as TRBD1 or TRBD2 (6 bases each). This CDR3 is 15 amino acids long. Germline loops: CDR1 MDHEN, CDR2 SYDVKM. The V and J ends lost 9 bases and 6 bases respectively, with 22 bases between them. This chain's CDR3 is CASYRDLGGGDTQYF. The CDR3 DNA is TGTGCCAGTTATCGGGATTTGGGGGGCGGGGATACGCAGTATTTT. The full variable domain, its missing parts supplied by reference TRBV28 and TRBJ2-3, is DVKVTQSSRYLVKRTGEKVFLECVQDMDHENMFWYRQDPGLGLRLIYFSYDVKMKEKGDIPEGYSVSREKKERFSLILESASTNQTSMYLCASYRDLGGGDTQYFGPGTRLTVL.

This clone was observed a few times. The chain has TRBV6-5 and TRBJ1-6; 7 bases fit TRBD1. The CDR3 covers 14 residues. The germline V gene encodes CDR1 MNHEY and CDR2 SVGAGI. J was trimmed by 7 bases and V by 6 bases; bases with no gene match: 6. The CDR3, as DNA: TGTGCCAGCAGGGGACAGCTACCCAATTCACCCCTCCACTTT. Translation: CASRGQLPNSPLHF.

This clone was detected only once. V usage is TRBV4-3 and J usage is TRBJ2-1, with 7 bases identical to TRBD2. CDR3 length: 17 residues. Per the germline V gene, CDR1 is LGHNA and CDR2 is YSLEER. V lost 3 bases and J lost 0; bases outside the gene matches: 8. The CDR3 is CASSHYLAASSYNEQFF. The CDR3 region has the DNA TGCGCCAGCAGCCATTACCTAGCGGCGAGCTCCTACAATGAGCAGTTCTTC.

This rearrangement joins TRBV6-5 to TRBJ2-1; 7 bases map to TRBD2. Germline CDR1 reads MNHEY; CDR2 reads SVGAGI. Trimming removed 5 bases from V and 5 bases from J; junction bases left unmatched: 3. This CDR3 is built from 13 residues. Here the CDR3 reads CASSSGADNEQFF. In DNA form, the CDR3 reads TGTGCCAGCAGTAGCGGGGCGGACAATGAGCAGTTCTTC.

The gene calls are TRBV20-1 and TRBJ2-7; the D gene is possibly TRBD1 (5 bases). Per germline, CDR1 DFQATT and CDR2 SNEGSKA (reference sequence). This CDR3 is 11 amino acids long. V shed 7 bases and J shed 6 bases, with 13 bases lying between them. The CDR3 DNA reads as TGCAGTGGCGGATGGGGCGTCGAGCAGTACTTC. Protein: CSGGWGVEQYF.

V gene TRBV4-3 combines with J gene TRBJ1-1; maybe TRBD1 (5 bases). In germline, CDR1 is LGHNA, CDR2 YSLEER. The CDR3 is made up of 16 amino acids. V was trimmed by 4 bases and J by 1 base, leaving 16 bases between them. CDR3 amino acids: CASSPEAGTGNTEAFF. CDR3 DNA: TGCGCCAGCAGCCCGGAGGCCGGGACGGGGAACACTGAAGCTTTCTTT.

Remarks on this clone: This CDR3 is also generated by other DNA sequences in the sample. This rearrangement joins TRBV20-1 to TRBJ1-1, with TRBD1 as a possible D gene (5 bases). The CDR3 runs 11 residues. Germline V CDR1 and CDR2: DFQATT, SNEGSKA (reference sequence). Trimming removed 3 bases from V and 4 bases from J, with 6 bases in between. The CDR3 loop is CSARGGTEAFF. For the CDR3, the DNA is TGCAGTGCTAGGGGGGGCACTGAAGCTTTCTTT.

The rearrangement links TRBV5-4 to TRBJ1-1; the D is unclear. Deletions cut 0 bases from V and 6 bases from J, with 12 bases between. Germline loops: CDR1 SGHNT, CDR2 YYREEE (reference sequence). The CDR3 totals 14 residues. The CDR3 region is CASSLAAPEAEAFF. DNA of the CDR3: TGTGCCAGCAGCTTGGCTGCCCCAGAGGCTGAAGCTTTCTTT. Together with reference TRBV5-4 and TRBJ1-1, the CDR3 gives the full variable domain: ETGVTQSPTHLIKTRGQQVTLRCSSQSGHNTVSWYQQALGQGPQFIFQYYREEENGRGNFPPRFSGLQFPNYSSELNVNALELDDSALYLCASSLAAPEAEAFFGQGTRLTVV.

This chain connects TRBV9 to TRBJ2-5, with D possibly matching TRBD2 (6 bases). Trimming pared 0 bases from V and 5 bases from J, leaving 17 bases between. CDR1 and CDR2 (germline): SGDLS, YYNGEE. The length of the CDR3 is 16 residues. The CDR3 DNA reads as TGTGCCAGCAGCGTAGCCTCGGCGGGGCCCGGGGAGACCCAGTACTTC. Its translation: CASSVASAGPGETQYF.

The V gene is TRBV19, the J gene TRBJ2-2; possibly TRBD1 for D (5 bases). The V and J ends lost 1 base and 6 bases respectively, with 9 bases between them. Germline loops: CDR1 LNHDA, CDR2 SQIVND (reference sequence). The CDR3 has 14 amino acids. The CDR3 loop is CASSIGRGPGELFF. CDR3 coding DNA: TGTGCCAGTAGTATAGGAAGGGGCCCCGGGGAGCTGTTTTTT.

In this sample, this clone turned up once. The chain joins TRBV5-1 to TRBJ2-7; TRBD1 matches at 7 bases. The V segment lost 0 bases and the J segment 1 base; nucleotides outside the gene matches: 13. The CDR3 consists of 18 residues. CDR1 SGHRS and CDR2 YFSETQ come from the germline V gene. DNA for the CDR3: TGCGCCAGCAGCTTGGTCTACGGGACAGCCTTGGTATCCTACGAGCAGTACTTC. Its translation is CASSLVYGTALVSYEQYF.

This clone has a single count. This chain connects TRBV6-5 to TRBJ2-2, with 7 bases lining up with TRBD1. V trimming: 2 bases; J trimming: 3 bases; junction bases outside the gene matches: 3. Germline V gene data show CDR1 as MNHEY and CDR2 as SVGAGI. The CDR3 covers 15 residues. The CDR3: CASSYRDRDTGELFF. As DNA, the CDR3 is TGTGCCAGCAGTTACCGGGACAGAGACACCGGGGAGCTGTTTTTT.

The gene calls are TRBV4-3 and TRBJ1-6; weak D call: TRBD1 (6 bases). The CDR3 contains 16 residues. V lost 3 bases to trimming and J lost 6 bases, with 15 bases between them. The V gene's germline CDR1 is LGHNA and CDR2 YSLEER. The CDR3 nucleotides read TGCGCCAGCAGCCACCTGATGACAGGATGTAATTCACCCCTCCACTTT. Amino acid sequence: CASSHLMTGCNSPLHF.

This chain connects TRBV28 to TRBJ1-1; D gene uncertain. The CDR3 is 14 residues long. The V gene's germline CDR1 is MDHEN and CDR2 SYDVKM. Between the trimmed V and J ends, which lost 6 bases and 0 bases, there was a span of 11 bases. CDR3 nucleotides: TGTGCCAGCAGGCTGGGGAGGGTGAACACTGAAGCTTTCTTT. This gives the protein CASRLGRVNTEAFF.

V usage is TRBV7-9 and J usage is TRBJ1-4, with 7 positions matching TRBD1. There are 16 residues in the CDR3. Trimming at V came to 6 bases and at J to 5 bases, leaving 12 bases not matched to a gene. Germline CDR1 is SEHNR and CDR2 is FQNEAQ (reference sequence). The CDR3 reads CASSTQGGRLNEKLFF. In DNA, the CDR3 is TGTGCCAGCAGTACCCAGGGGGGCCGGTTGAATGAAAAACTGTTTTTT.

The table lists this clone with a count of one. J is TRBJ1-2 and V is TRBV6-1; possibly TRBD1 for D (5 bases). The germline V and J ends were trimmed by 1 base and 8 bases, with 14 bases remaining between them. Germline V CDR1 and CDR2: MNHNS, SASEGT. This CDR3 is built from 14 residues. DNA for the CDR3: TGTGCCAGCAGTGAAGTTGGGGCTTCAGGAGGCTACACCTTC. Encoded protein: CASSEVGASGGYTF.

This sequence joins TRBV28 and TRBJ2-2, with D perhaps matching TRBD1 or TRBD2 (6 bases each). This CDR3 contains 16 residues. V was shortened by 6 bases and J by 4 bases, with 18 bases between the two germline ends. Germline CDR1 MDHEN, CDR2 SYDVKM. The CDR3 protein is CASRFCGGRGTGELFF. CDR3 DNA: TGTGCCAGCAGATTTTGTGGGGGGCGAGGCACCGGGGAGCTGTTTTTT.

The chain has TRBV7-2 and TRBJ2-5; D gene uncertain. V gave up 3 bases and J gave up 1 base, with 6 bases separating them. The germline CDR1 and CDR2 sequences are SGHTA and FQGNSA. The CDR3 runs to 13 residues. The CDR3 bases are TGTGCCAGCAGCTTTGGCTTCCAAGAGACCCAGTACTTC. It encodes CASSFGFQETQYF.

This clone was recorded only once. The J gene is TRBJ1-2, the V gene TRBV28; TRBD1 might be the D (5 bases). Germline assignment: CDR1 MDHEN and CDR2 SYDVKM. V gave up 4 bases and J gave up 0 bases, with 12 bases separating them. The length of the CDR3 is 15 residues. The CDR3 sequence: CASSSLTASNYGYTF. In nucleotides, the CDR3 is TGTGCCAGCAGTTCTTTGACAGCGTCTAACTATGGCTACACCTTC.

This rearrangement joins TRBV28 to TRBJ2-7, with TRBD2 matching 7 bases. From germline, CDR1 is MDHEN and CDR2 SYDVKM. The V segment lost 2 bases and the J segment 0 bases; nucleotides outside the gene matches: 16. The CDR3 has 19 amino acids. DNA for the CDR3: TGTGCCAGCAGTTTAGCTTTCGTCGAGGGACTATACAGCTCCTACGAGCAGTACTTC. Translated: CASSLAFVEGLYSSYEQYF.

J is TRBJ2-5 and V is TRBV5-1; 7 nucleotides agree with TRBD1. V was pared by 4 bases and J by 0 bases, with 6 bases of the junction left unmatched. Germline loops: CDR1 SGHRS, CDR2 YFSETQ. This CDR3 is 15 amino acids long. This CDR3 reads CASSTQGQYQETQYF. In DNA, the CDR3 is TGCGCCAGCAGCACGCAGGGACAGTACCAAGAGACCCAGTACTTC.

The J gene is TRBJ1-5, the V gene TRBV4-2; the match to TRBD1 covers 7 bases. The germline V gene has CDR1 LGHNA and CDR2 YNFKEQ. The CDR3 is 15 amino acids. After removal of 4 bases from V and 5 bases from J, the junction contained 8 bases not matched to a gene. For the CDR3, the DNA is TGTGCCAGCAGCCTACGGGGGGACAGTGATCAGCCCCAGCATTTT. Residues: CASSLRGDSDQPQHF.